What follows describes a single TCR beta chain. The repertoire was sequenced with immunoSEQ multiplex PCR; TCRdb's copy has only in-frame clones and lacks some. The repertoire includes 200,000 or so clones, approximately 90% of them detected once, and roughly a sixth sits in the top ten. V shed 5 bases and J 3 bases; nucleotides not matched to a gene: 12. CDR1 is MNHEY and CDR2 is SMNVEV in the germline V gene (reference sequence). CDR3 length: 16 residues. The sample belongs to a study of blood T cell repertoires in COVID-19. The J gene is TRBJ1-2, the V gene TRBV27; 7 positions match TRBD1. The source is a man aged 50 or older with COVID-19, enrolled during active disease. The sequenced material came from peripheral blood. CDR3 nucleotide sequence: TGTGCCAGCAGTCCCGGGACAGATGAACGCTACTATGGCTACACCTTC. Translating gives CASSPGTDERYYGYTF.